The T cell receptor (beta chain) described here comes from a study of response to subunit inactivated influenza vaccine. A few counts support this clonotype. Its antigen is unidentified. A single record per CDR3 protein comes from TCRdb applying MiXCR to the RT-PCR reads. The profile shows about 700,000 distinct CDR3 sequences, 14% of them singletons. The germline V gene encodes CDR1 SGHTA and CDR2 FQGNSA. Trimming took 7 bases from V and 6 from J, leaving 14 bases between them. The CDR3 consists of 13 residues. Findings of the study overall: Each seasonal influenza vaccination recruits few new T cells, the authors suggested.

This sequence joins TRBV7-2 and TRBJ2-3; unclear D gene. This receptor was identified in a man in his fifties who received an inactivated influenza vaccine. The specimen comprised PBMCs from blood, sampled less than 15 days before vaccination. The CDR3 protein is CASTSRSGDTQYF. The DNA for the CDR3 is TGTGCCAGCACTTCCAGGAGTGGCGATACGCAGTATTTT.